This T cell receptor beta chain was recovered during a study of blood T cell repertoires in COVID-19. Study at large: From the United States, Italy and Spain came samples of acute and convalescent COVID-19. T cells, B-cell-depleted T cells, or PBMCs provided the cDNA or gDNA that served as material.

The germline CDR1 and CDR2 sequences are ENHRY and SYGVKD. CDR3 length: 15 residues. V gave up 0 bases and J gave up 6 bases, with 11 bases separating them. Authors' data handling: Reference gene primer amplification in the assay estimated nucleated cell counts. This table comes from immunoSEQ multiplex PCR, and its TCRdb copy is limited to in-frame clones, with some not included. V and J calls and clone size are copied from that table; D and trimming were computed from the DNA. The table has 200,000 to 300,000 clones, nearly 85% seen once. The receptor was isolated from a human donor in a cohort sampled during active COVID-19. This sequence joins TRBV10-3 and TRBJ1-4, with TRBD1 as a possible D gene (6 bases). Sequencing used peripheral blood. CDR3 sequence (DNA): TGTGCCATCAGTGAGTCCTGGGACACTTATGAAAAACTGTTTTTT. Encoded protein: CAISESWDTYEKLFF.